This TCR beta chain was found in a study of graft-versus-host responses after intestinal transplantation. As for the study in general: After anti-thymocyte globulin induction, recipients took tacrolimus and steroids for approximately three years.

With regard to this clone: The antigen remains unidentified.

Trimming left V 5 bases short and J 4 bases short, with 12 bases between. Germline V gives CDR1 GTSNPN, CDR2 SVGIG (reference sequence). The CDR3 consists of 12 residues. Points from the study as a whole: The study found high graft-versus-host to host-versus-graft clonal ratios in allografts of patients with graft-donor T cell macrochimerism. The highest levels of circulating GvH clones went along with early declines in HvG clones after transplant.

Clones were sequenced by immunoSEQ multiplex PCR, and TCRdb holds only the in-frame ones, with some missing. Altogether more than 85,000 clones are present, 85% to 95% being singletons, with the ten largest covering approximately 2%. The receptor was derived from a human donor who received an intestinal transplant. The chain has TRBV30 and TRBJ2-7; D is perhaps TRBD2 (6 bases). This sample comprised unstimulated CD8+ T cells sorted from spleen or lymph node cells, obtained before intestinal transplant. Written as DNA, the CDR3 is TGTGCCTGGGGAGGGCAGGGTTACGAGCAGTACTTC. This encodes CAWGGQGYEQYF.